This T cell receptor beta chain was identified in a study of blood T cell repertoires in COVID-19. Study information: Acute and convalescent COVID-19 samples came from the United States, Italy and Spain. Sources were T cells, B-cell-depleted T cells, or PBMCs; the material itself was cDNA or gDNA.

The authors' processing: For nucleated cells, counts were estimated from reference gene primer amplification. Repertoires were generated with immunoSEQ multiplex PCR, while TCRdb's copy carries only in-frame clones and drops some. The V and J calls and clone size come from that table; D and trimming were worked out from the DNA. The sample lists 170,000 or so clones, around nine tenths occurring once. The CDR3 extends over 14 amino acids. Trimming cost V 5 bases and J 7 bases; bases outside gene matches: 4. Germline V gene sequence: CDR1 SGHVS, CDR2 FNYEAQ. The sequenced sample consisted of peripheral blood. The origin of this receptor is a man aged 35 to 55 with active or convalescent COVID-19. This chain connects TRBV7-6 to TRBJ1-6; 8 bases line up with TRBD1. The DNA for the CDR3 is TGTGCCAGCAGCCGGGACAGGAGCAATTCACCCCTCCACTTT. Translating it yields CASSRDRSNSPLHF.